Sequencing of this TCR beta chain was carried out in a study of cytomegalovirus exposure and HLA in healthy donors. Whole-study findings and limits: HLA alleles were associated with 15,000 to 20,000 TCR beta sequences in a later analysis at 0.05 false discovery rate. The number of N-insertions in an Asian-associated ancestry cluster was reportedly below the roughly 620-donor mean in a later analysis. Within a later analysis, the majority of CMV-associated TCR beta chains appeared HLA-restricted.

The primer mix had 60 Vbeta and 13 Jbeta primers. Clones were sequenced by immunoSEQ multiplex PCR, and TCRdb holds only the in-frame ones, with some missing. The sample carries about 55,000 clones, about three quarters recorded once. Remarks on this clone: Its antigen is still unknown.

The CDR3 runs to 15 residues. Germline CDR1 is SEHNR and CDR2 is FQNEAQ (reference sequence). Trimming took 2 bases from V and 4 from J, leaving 14 bases between them. The chain couples TRBV7-9 to TRBJ1-2; D is unresolved. This clonotype was obtained from a female donor in good health and CMV-seronegative. Input material: PBMCs. This chain's CDR3 is CASSLTLGSRYGYTF. The CDR3 bases are TGTGCCAGCAGCTTAACCCTAGGCAGCCGCTATGGCTACACCTTC.